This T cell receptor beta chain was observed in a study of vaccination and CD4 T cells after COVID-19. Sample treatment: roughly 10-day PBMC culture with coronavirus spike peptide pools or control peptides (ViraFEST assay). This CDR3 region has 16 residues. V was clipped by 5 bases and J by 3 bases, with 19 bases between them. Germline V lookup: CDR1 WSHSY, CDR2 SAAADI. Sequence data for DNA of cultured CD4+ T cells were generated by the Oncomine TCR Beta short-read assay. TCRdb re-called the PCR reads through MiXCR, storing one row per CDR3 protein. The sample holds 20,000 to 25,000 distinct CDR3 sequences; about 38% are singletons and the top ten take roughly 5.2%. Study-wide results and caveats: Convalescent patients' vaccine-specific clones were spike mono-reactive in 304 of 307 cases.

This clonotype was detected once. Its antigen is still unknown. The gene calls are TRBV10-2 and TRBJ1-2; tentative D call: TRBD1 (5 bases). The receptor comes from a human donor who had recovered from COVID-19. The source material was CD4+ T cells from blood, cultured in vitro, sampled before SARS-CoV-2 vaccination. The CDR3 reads CASSSGTRRSYYGYTF. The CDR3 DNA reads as TGCGCCAGCAGTTCGGGGACCCGCAGGTCGTACTATGGCTACACCTTC.